This T cell receptor (beta chain) appears in the sequencing data of a study of beta chain features in type 1 diabetes. Study-level background: The study found patients and healthy donors alike in age, gender and cell yields. Study findings and constraints: Type 1 diabetes patients showed a moderate but significant shortening of TCRB CDR3s in all four CD4+ subsets.

Germline CDR1 SEHNR, CDR2 FQNEAQ (reference sequence). Trimming left V 7 bases short and J 1 base short, with 10 bases between. The CDR3 length is 14 residues. The authors reverse transcribed all of the isolated RNA, so sequencing captured expressed TCRB transcripts. Sequencing of naive, central memory and regulatory T cell samples gave an average of about 3.57 million reads. The repertoire was sequenced with immunoSEQ multiplex PCR; TCRdb's copy has only in-frame clones and lacks some. The repertoire includes under 300,000 clones, 27% of them detected once, and 4% sits in the top ten. About this clone: Its antigen is currently unknown.

The sequence was collected from a young man in good health. V usage is TRBV7-9 and J usage is TRBJ1-4; D not resolved. Sequencing was carried out using central memory CD4+ T cells from blood. CDR3 amino acids: CASTKLGTNEKLFF. CDR3 bases: TGTGCCAGCACCAAGTTGGGAACTAATGAAAAACTGTTTTTT.